The 9 T cell receptor beta chains below come from one sample, sequenced in a study of early T cells in non-severe SARS-CoV-2 infection. Using its own MiXCR run on the 5' RACE reads, TCRdb lists one record per CDR3 protein. The table lists about 57,000 distinct CDR3 sequences, 10% to 15% of them singletons. Material for sequencing was whole blood. The receptors were sampled from an adult who was a healthcare worker with PCR-confirmed SARS-CoV-2 infection or an uninfected control (not recorded which).

V usage is TRBV9 and J usage is TRBJ2-2; D gene ambiguous. CDR3 length: 13 amino acids. CDR1 and CDR2 (germline): SGDLS, YYNGEE. The V and J ends lost 2 bases and 2 bases respectively, with 4 bases between them. The CDR3 is CASSVENTGELFF. The CDR3 nucleotides are TGTGCCAGCAGCGTCGAAAACACCGGGGAGCTGTTTTTT.

This clonotype was picked up one time. The chain employs TRBV7-8 and TRBJ2-1, with D possibly TRBD1 on 6 matching bases. With 1 base removed from V and 3 bases from J, the gap between germline ends came to 13 bases. The CDR3 has 16 residues. Per germline, CDR1 SGHVS and CDR2 FQNEAQ. Here the CDR3 DNA reads TGTGCCAGCAGCTTAGGGGACAAGGGGTACTACAATGAGCAGTTCTTC. Amino acid sequence: CASSLGDKGYYNEQFF. Combining the CDR3 with reference TRBV7-8 and TRBJ2-1 gives the whole variable domain GAGVSQSPRYKVAKRGQDVALRCDPISGHVSLFWYQQALGQGPEFLTYFQNEAQLDKSGLPSDRFFAERPEGSVSTLKIQRTQQEDSAVYLCASSLGDKGYYNEQFFGPGTRLTVL.

At least ten counts were recorded for this clonotype. The chain combines TRBV6-5 with TRBJ1-5, with D uncertain. Trimming took 10 bases from V and 5 from J, leaving 24 bases between them. This CDR3 is 16 amino acids long. CDR1 and CDR2 from the germline V gene are MNHEY and SVGAGI. The DNA for the CDR3 is TGTGCCACCCGGGCCCACCGAGGGTCCAAATATCAGCCCCAGCATTTT. It specifies CATRAHRGSKYQPQHF.

This clonotype appeared a few times. This chain connects TRBV5-1 to TRBJ2-5; 8 nucleotides agree with TRBD1. Germline V gene lookup returns CDR1 SGHRS and CDR2 YFSETQ. The CDR3 runs to 13 residues. Losses at the gene ends were 4 bases for V and 5 bases for J; bases not matched to a gene: 4. The CDR3 sequence is CASSPDRVETQYF. CDR3 DNA sequence: TGCGCCAGCAGCCCGGACAGGGTGGAGACCCAGTACTTC.

This clonotype was picked up a small number of times. The gene calls are TRBV7-9 and TRBJ2-7, with 8 nucleotides matching TRBD2. There are 15 residues in the CDR3. V trimming: 3 bases; J trimming: 2 bases; junction bases outside the gene matches: 6. Germline V gene data show CDR1 as SEHNR and CDR2 as FQNEAQ (reference sequence). The DNA of the CDR3 is TGTGCCAGCAGCTTCTCCGGGACTAGTGCCTACGAGCAGTACTTC. The encoded protein is CASSFSGTSAYEQYF. Drawing the rest from reference TRBV7-9 and TRBJ2-7, the complete variable domain is DTGVSQNPRHKITKRGQNVTFRCDPISEHNRLYWYRQTLGQGPEFLTYFQNEAQLEKSRLLSDRFSAERPKGSFSTLEIQRTEQGDSAMYLCASSFSGTSAYEQYFGPGTRLTVT.

This chain connects TRBV2 to TRBJ1-5; tentatively, D is TRBD1 (6 bases). Trimming removed 6 bases from V and 6 bases from J, with 21 bases in between. CDR1 is SNHLY, CDR2 FYNNEI, per germline. There are 16 residues in the CDR3. CDR3 residues: CASRGAGRGGSQPQHF. DNA for the CDR3: TGTGCCAGCAGAGGGGCAGGCAGGGGAGGCAGTCAGCCCCAGCATTTT.

This clonotype was detected ten times or more. V usage is TRBV29-1 and J usage is TRBJ1-1; 7 bases map to TRBD1. Unmatched junction bases numbered 2, after V lost 6 bases and J lost 1 base. The CDR3 has 12 amino acids. Per germline, CDR1 SQVTM and CDR2 ANQGSEA. CDR3 in amino acids: CSVGQANTEAFF. The CDR3 DNA reads as TGCAGCGTCGGACAGGCGAACACTGAAGCTTTCTTT.

This clonotype came up many times. V gene TRBV28 combines with J gene TRBJ1-5, with unresolved D. The V gene's germline CDR1 is MDHEN and CDR2 SYDVKM. The ends were cut back, 8 bases at V and 1 base at J, with 15 bases in the middle. This CDR3 has 15 amino acids. The CDR3, as DNA: TGTGCCAGCGTCACGGCGTCCTTGAGCAATCAGCCCCAGCATTTT. Amino acid sequence: CASVTASLSNQPQHF.

This clonotype was seen at least ten times. The chain joins TRBV6-5 to TRBJ2-3; D tentatively fits TRBD1 or TRBD2 (6 bases each). V lost 10 bases and J 2 bases, leaving 13 bases between the germline ends. The length of the CDR3 is 13 residues. Germline CDR1 and CDR2: MNHEY and SVGAGI. The chain's CDR3 is CATGGGPTDTQYF. As DNA, the CDR3 is TGTGCCACCGGGGGCGGGCCCACAGATACGCAGTATTTT.